A selection of T cell receptor beta chains follows, all from one sample in a study of blood T cell repertoires in COVID-19. The data were produced by immunoSEQ multiplex PCR, yet TCRdb's version contains in-frame clones alone and is incomplete. The sample includes hundreds of thousands of clones, 85% to 90% of them seen just once. Material for sequencing was peripheral blood. The receptor set was obtained from a woman between 40 and 55 years old who had recovered from COVID-19. Each CDR3 is given with its conserved first and last residue. A D gene is named only where the DNA matches it firmly. Size is stated for part of the rows, as once, few or many counts, or as a class when the clone is expanded.

V	size	D	J	DNA	CDR3
TRBV20-1	.	.	TRBJ2-1	TGCAGTGCTAGAGACCGGGGTGAGCAGTTCTTC	CSARDRGEQFF
TRBV2	.	.	TRBJ1-4	TGTGCCAGCAGTGACAGGGCAGCAACTAATGAAAAACTGTTTTTT	CASSDRAATNEKLFF
TRBV19	.	.	TRBJ2-6	TGTGCCAGTAGTATAGGGGCAGGGTTGTTCACTGGGGCCAACGTCCTGACTTTC	CASSIGAGLFTGANVLTF
TRBV11-3	.	TRBD2	TRBJ2-2	TGTGCCAGCAGCTTAGTGGCGGGGGTTGTGAACACCGGGGAGCTGTTTTTT	CASSLVAGVVNTGELFF
TRBV10-3	.	.	TRBJ1-2	TGTGCCACGAGACCCCCGGGGGGCTATGGCTACACCTTC	CATRPPGGYGYTF
TRBV4-3	.	TRBD1	TRBJ1-4	TGCGCCAGCAGCCCACCGGGACAGACTAATGAAAAACTGTTTTTT	CASSPPGQTNEKLFF
TRBV21-1	.	.	TRBJ1-2	TGTGCCAGCAGCCTCGTGGGGGGTGGGGGCTACACCTTC	CASSLVGGGGYTF
TRBV9	.	TRBD1	TRBJ2-6	TGTGCCAGCAGCGTAGCGGGACAGCTGAGCTCTGGGGCCAACGTCCTGACTTTC	CASSVAGQLSSGANVLTF
TRBV6-5	.	.	TRBJ1-2	TGTGCCAGCAGTTACGGCGGATATGGCTACACCTTC	CASSYGGYGYTF
TRBV6-5	few	TRBD1	TRBJ1-2	TGTGCCAGCAGCCGACAGGGTCGAGGCTACACCTTC	CASSRQGRGYTF
TRBV28	.	.	TRBJ2-3	TGTGCCAGCAGCCTCTCTCTTCCCACAGATACGCAGTATTTT	CASSLSLPTDTQYF
TRBV7-8	once	TRBD2	TRBJ2-7	TGTGCCAGCAGCCCCGCGGGACTAGCGGGAGGTATTATCTTGGGGGAGCAGTACTTC	CASSPAGLAGGIILGEQYF
TRBV4-1	once	TRBD1	TRBJ1-1	TGCGCCAGCAGCCAAGACCCACCGGACAGGGCCCGCACTGAAGCTTTCTTT	CASSQDPPDRARTEAFF
TRBV11-2	.	.	TRBJ2-5	TGTGCCAGCAGCTTGGGCGAGACCCAGTACTTC	CASSLGETQYF
TRBV5-6	.	TRBD2	TRBJ2-1	TGTGCCAGCAGCAACCCAACTAGCGGGAGGGCCCACAGTGAGCAGTTCTTC	CASSNPTSGRAHSEQFF
TRBV4-1	.	.	TRBJ1-2	TGCGCCAGCAGCAGGGCGGAGGGTTATGGCTACACCTTC	CASSRAEGYGYTF
TRBV5-6	.	.	TRBJ2-7	TGTGCCAGCAGCTCGCCGGTCTACGAGCAGTACTTC	CASSSPVYEQYF
TRBV7-3	.	TRBD1	TRBJ2-7	TGTGCCAGCAGCCCCGACAGGGGGAGAGGCGAGCAGTACTTC	CASSPDRGRGEQYF
TRBV6-5	.	TRBD1	TRBJ1-2	TGTGCCAGCAGGAGGGGGGACAGGGTGAGGACCTTC	CASRRGDRVRTF
TRBV6-2/TRBV6-3	.	TRBD2	TRBJ2-3	TGTGCCAGCAGTTCCGGGACTAGCGGGAGAGGGATACATAGCACAGATACGCAGTATTTT	CASSSGTSGRGIHSTDTQYF
TRBV18	.	.	TRBJ1-1	TGTGCCAGCTCACCACAGCGGAACACTGAAGCTTTCTTT	CASSPQRNTEAFF
TRBV3-1/TRBV3-2	few	TRBD1	TRBJ1-1	TGTGCCAGCAGGTTCGACAGGGGTGGCACTGAAGCTTTCTTT	CASRFDRGGTEAFF
TRBV6-2/TRBV6-3	.	TRBD2	TRBJ2-7	TGTGCCAGCAGTTACCGAGCGGGAACCAACGAGCAGTACTTC	CASSYRAGTNEQYF
TRBV7-9	.	TRBD1	TRBJ1-1	TGTGCCAGCAGCTTATTGCGGGGACAGCCCATTATGAACACTGAAGCTTTCTTT	CASSLLRGQPIMNTEAFF
TRBV30	.	.	TRBJ1-1	TGTGCCTGGAGGAGGGGGAGGGACACTGAAGCTTTCTTT	CAWRRGRDTEAFF
TRBV24-1	.	TRBD2	TRBJ2-1	TGTGCCACCAGTGACCAAGCGGGAGGGATCACAATGATGCAGTTCTTC	CATSDQAGGITMMQFF
TRBV6-4	.	TRBD2	TRBJ2-1	TGTGCCAGCAGTGATGGGACTAGCGAGTGGAATGAGCAGTTCTTC	CASSDGTSEWNEQFF
TRBV12-3/TRBV12-4	.	.	TRBJ1-1	TGTGCCAGCAGTTTGGGGCCCCGTGGTTTCTTT	CASSLGPRGFF
TRBV10-3	.	TRBD1	TRBJ1-2	TGTGCCATCAGTGCCCCTGGGGACAGGGGGCCTGGCTACACCTTC	CAISAPGDRGPGYTF
TRBV30	.	TRBD1	TRBJ2-3	TGTGCCTGGGAGACCCGGACAGGGCCACTGTTT	CAWETRTGPLF
TRBV19	.	TRBD2	TRBJ2-1	TGTGCCAGTAGTATTTGGGAGGGCCGGAACAATGAGCAGTTCTTC	CASSIWEGRNNEQFF
TRBV9	once	TRBD2	TRBJ2-7	TGTGCCAGCAGCGGACCAGTGGCAGGCGGGAGTGAGAACGAGCAGTACTTC	CASSGPVAGGSENEQYF
TRBV30	.	.	TRBJ2-2	TGTGCCTGGAATAGGGGGAGAAGTAGCCGCGGCACCGGGGAGCTGTTTTTT	CAWNRGRSSRGTGELFF
TRBV3-1/TRBV3-2	.	.	TRBJ2-1	TGTGCCAGCAGCCGCCGCCCTTTCGGGGAGCAGTTCTTC	CASSRRPFGEQFF
TRBV7-9	.	.	TRBJ1-2	TGTGCCAGCAGCAAAGACAGCTACCCTAACTATGGCTACACCTTC	CASSKDSYPNYGYTF
TRBV11-1	.	.	TRBJ1-6	TGTGCCAGCAGCTTGGGGGCCATTAATTCACCCCTCCACTTT	CASSLGAINSPLHF
TRBV11-3	.	TRBD2	TRBJ2-1	TGTGCCAGCAGCCCCCGTGGAGGGCTAGCGGGAGTGGTAGGCAATGAGCAGTTCTTC	CASSPRGGLAGVVGNEQFF
TRBV7-2	few	.	TRBJ1-5	TGTGCCAGCAGCTTAGGGGAGTGGTCCCAGCATTTT	CASSLGEWSQHF
TRBV30	.	TRBD1	TRBJ2-7	TGTGCCTGGAGTGTAGGACAGGGAATCTCCTACGAGCAGTACTTC	CAWSVGQGISYEQYF
TRBV7-2	once	TRBD2	TRBJ2-4	TGTGCCAGCAGCCCCGCGGGGGTTGGGGCCAAAAACATTCAGTACTTC	CASSPAGVGAKNIQYF
TRBV6-1	once	.	TRBJ1-5	TGTGCCAGCAGTGAAGTGAGAGAGCCCCAGCATTTT	CASSEVREPQHF
TRBV12-5	few	TRBD1	TRBJ1-3	TGTGCTAGTGGTTTGGTACAGGGGCCCATTTTGGGGGGAAACACCATATATTTT	CASGLVQGPILGGNTIYF
TRBV25-1	.	TRBD1	TRBJ1-1	TGTGCCAGCAGGACAGGGGTGGGGACTGAAGCTTTCTTT	CASRTGVGTEAFF
TRBV5-4	.	.	TRBJ1-1	TGTGCCAGCAGCCAAGGACAAACCACTGAAGCTTTCTTT	CASSQGQTTEAFF
TRBV7-2	.	.	TRBJ1-2	TGTGCCAGCAGCCCAAGGACAGCAAACTATGGCTACACCTTC	CASSPRTANYGYTF